Each of the 4 T cell receptor beta chains below was sequenced from the same sample in a study of Ad26.COV2.S vaccination and SARS-CoV-2 variants. Profiled with immunoSEQ multiplex PCR; TCRdb holds only in-frame clones, not every one. The sample lists about 140,000 clones; just over 85% were seen once. This sample comprised peripheral blood, obtained after recovery from COVID-19. All receptors come from a human donor who had recovered from COVID-19.

The CDR3 here is CASSVATSGAHTDTQYF. Written as DNA, the CDR3 is TGTGCCAGCAGCGTGGCAACTAGCGGGGCTCACACAGATACGCAGTATTTT. The rearrangement uses TRBV5-6 and TRBJ2-3; 10 bases map to TRBD2. The CDR3 is made up of 17 amino acids. The germline CDR1 and CDR2 sequences are SGHDT and YYEEEE. Trimming cost V 4 bases and J 2 bases; bases outside gene matches: 10.

The genes are TRBV28 and TRBJ2-3; 9 bases match TRBD2. The CDR3 runs to 15 residues. Unmatched junction bases numbered 4, after V lost 3 bases and J lost 3 bases. From germline, CDR1 is MDHEN and CDR2 SYDVKM. The CDR3 DNA sequence: TGTGCCAGCAGTTTTAGCGGGGGTGGTACAGATACGCAGTATTTT. Translation: CASSFSGGGTDTQYF.

The chain combines TRBV19 with TRBJ2-7, with a possible D match to TRBD1 (5 bases). The CDR3 is made up of 12 amino acids. Trimming cost V 3 bases and J 3 bases, with 6 bases left between them. CDR1 is LNHDA and CDR2 is SQIVND in the germline V gene (reference sequence). The DNA of the CDR3 is TGTGCCAGTAGTATGGGGCACTACGAGCAGTACTTC. As protein: CASSMGHYEQYF.

The rearrangement uses TRBV27 and TRBJ2-7; D is uncertain. V shed 7 bases and J shed 0 bases, with 10 bases lying between them. The germline V gene has CDR1 MNHEY and CDR2 SMNVEV (reference sequence). The CDR3 extends over 13 amino acids. This CDR3 is CASMSESSYEQYF. The CDR3 DNA sequence: TGTGCCAGCATGTCGGAGAGCTCCTACGAGCAGTACTTC.